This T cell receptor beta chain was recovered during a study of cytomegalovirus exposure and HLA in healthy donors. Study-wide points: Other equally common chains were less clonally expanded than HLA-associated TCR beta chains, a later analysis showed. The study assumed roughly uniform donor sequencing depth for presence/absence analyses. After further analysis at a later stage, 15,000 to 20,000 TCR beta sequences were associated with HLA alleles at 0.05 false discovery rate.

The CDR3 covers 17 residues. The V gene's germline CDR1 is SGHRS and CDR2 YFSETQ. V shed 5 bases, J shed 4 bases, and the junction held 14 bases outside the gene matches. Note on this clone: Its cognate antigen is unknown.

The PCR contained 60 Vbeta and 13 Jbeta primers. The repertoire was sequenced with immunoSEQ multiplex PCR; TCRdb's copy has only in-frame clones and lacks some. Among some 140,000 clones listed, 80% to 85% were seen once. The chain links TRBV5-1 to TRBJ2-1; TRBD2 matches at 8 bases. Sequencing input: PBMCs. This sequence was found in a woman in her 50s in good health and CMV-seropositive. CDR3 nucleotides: TGCGCCAGCAGGCGTGACTCAGCAAGCGGGAGTTACAATGAGCAGTTCTTC. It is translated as CASRRDSASGSYNEQFF.